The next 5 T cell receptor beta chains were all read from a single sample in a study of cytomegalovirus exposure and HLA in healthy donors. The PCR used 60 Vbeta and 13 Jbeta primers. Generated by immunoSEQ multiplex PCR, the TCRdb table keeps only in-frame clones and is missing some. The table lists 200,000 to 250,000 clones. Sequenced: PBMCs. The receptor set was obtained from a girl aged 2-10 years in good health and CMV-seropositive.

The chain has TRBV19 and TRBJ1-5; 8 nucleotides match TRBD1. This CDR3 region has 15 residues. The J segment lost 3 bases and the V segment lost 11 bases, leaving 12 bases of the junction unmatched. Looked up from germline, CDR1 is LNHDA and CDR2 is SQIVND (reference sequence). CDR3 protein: CARTGDRSPNQPQHF. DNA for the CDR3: TGTGCCCGCACTGGGGACAGGTCCCCCAATCAGCCCCAGCATTTT.

CDR3 DNA: TGTGCCAGCAGCCCGGGACTAGCGGAATCCTACGAGCAGTACTTC. Amino acids: CASSPGLAESYEQYF. The chain uses TRBV6-6 and TRBJ2-5; TRBD2 matches at 11 bases. The better agreement between TRBJ2-7 and the DNA end casts doubt on the J call. This CDR3 has 15 amino acids. Germline V gives CDR1 MNHNY, CDR2 SVGAGI (reference sequence).

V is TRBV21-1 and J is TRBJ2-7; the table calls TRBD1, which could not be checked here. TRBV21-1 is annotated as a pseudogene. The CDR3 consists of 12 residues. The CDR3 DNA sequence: TGTGCCAGCCGGGACAGGGGGCGCGAGCAGTACTTC. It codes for CASRDRGREQYF.

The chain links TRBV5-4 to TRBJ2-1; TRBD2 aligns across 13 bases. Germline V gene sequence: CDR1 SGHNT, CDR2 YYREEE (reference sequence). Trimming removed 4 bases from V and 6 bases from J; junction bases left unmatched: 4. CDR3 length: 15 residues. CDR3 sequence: CASSPTSGRSNEQFF. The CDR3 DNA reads TGTGCCAGCAGCCCGACTAGCGGGAGGAGCAATGAGCAGTTCTTC.

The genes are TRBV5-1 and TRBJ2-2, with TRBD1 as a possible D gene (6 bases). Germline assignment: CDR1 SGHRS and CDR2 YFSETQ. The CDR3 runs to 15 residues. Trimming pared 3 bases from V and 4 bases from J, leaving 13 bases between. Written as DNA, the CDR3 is TGCGCCAGCAGCTCGGCTACAGGGACCACCGGGGAGCTGTTTTTT. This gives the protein CASSSATGTTGELFF.